Listed here are 13 T cell receptor beta chains from one sample, sequenced in a study of blood T cell repertoires in COVID-19. Clones were sequenced by immunoSEQ multiplex PCR, and TCRdb holds only the in-frame ones, with some missing. Here the sample spans under 200,000 clones, 85% to 90% being singletons. Sample: peripheral blood. The receptors come from a woman aged 65 to 85 with acute or convalescent COVID-19.

Only one count was recorded for this clone. The chain carries TRBV6-2 or TRBV6-3 and TRBJ1-1, with TRBD1 matching 7 bases. This CDR3 is built from 15 residues. Trimming at V came to 5 bases and at J to 8 bases, leaving 14 bases not matched to a gene. Germline V gene sequence: CDR1 MNHEY, CDR2 SVGEGT. The CDR3 DNA sequence: TGTGCCAGCAGTGACCTGGGACAGATGGTGGCCGAAGCTTTCTTT. This translates into CASSDLGQMVAEAFF.

The chain joins TRBV15 to TRBJ1-2, with D tentatively TRBD1 (6 bases). CDR1 and CDR2 from the germline V gene are LNHNV and YYDKDF (reference sequence). This CDR3 is 14 amino acids long. Trimming stripped 4 bases from V and 6 bases from J, with 15 bases between. The CDR3 reads CATSIRTTGHGYTF. The CDR3 nucleotides are TGTGCCACCAGCATTCGCACGACAGGCCATGGCTACACCTTC.

The V call is TRBV10-3, the J call TRBJ2-7; 8 nucleotides match TRBD1. Losses at the gene ends were 3 bases for V and 6 bases for J; bases not matched to a gene: 10. The germline gives CDR1 ENHRY, CDR2 SYGVKD. This CDR3 has 15 residues. DNA for the CDR3: TGTGCCATCAGTGAAATTGGACAGGGTTTTACCGAGCAGTACTTC. Translated, it gives CAISEIGQGFTEQYF.

This chain connects TRBV18 to TRBJ2-7, with D possibly matching TRBD2 (6 bases). The CDR3 is 16 residues long. CDR1 KGHSH and CDR2 LQKENI come from the germline V gene. Trimming removed 3 bases at V and 0 bases at J, with 15 bases between. CDR3 region: CASSPSPGRYSYEQYF. As DNA, the CDR3 is TGTGCCAGCTCACCCAGCCCGGGGAGGTACTCCTACGAGCAGTACTTC.

The V gene is TRBV5-6, the J gene TRBJ1-2; 7 bases fit TRBD1. Germline V CDR1 and CDR2: SGHDT, YYEEEE. This CDR3 comprises 16 residues. Trimming at V came to 2 bases and at J to 4 bases, leaving 11 bases not matched to a gene. The CDR3, as DNA: TGTGCCAGCAGCTTTAGCGGGACAGATCTTTTCTATGGCTACACCTTC. Amino acids: CASSFSGTDLFYGYTF.

This clone appeared once. The chain joins TRBV18 to TRBJ2-1, with TRBD2 matching 10 bases. Germline V gene data show CDR1 as KGHSH and CDR2 as LQKENI. This CDR3 comprises 17 residues. V shed 0 bases, J shed 4 bases, and the junction held 6 bases outside the gene matches. This CDR3 reads CASSPPESGRGYNEQFF. The CDR3 bases are TGTGCCAGCTCACCACCGGAGAGCGGGAGGGGGTACAATGAGCAGTTCTTC.

The CDR3 here is CASSYSRWRGSGANVLTF. The CDR3 DNA sequence: TGTGCCAGCAGTTACTCGAGGTGGAGGGGCTCTGGGGCCAACGTCCTGACTTTC. The chain carries TRBV6-2 or TRBV6-3 and TRBJ2-6, with TRBD2 as a possible D gene (6 bases). The CDR3 length is 18 residues. V was shortened by 0 bases and J by 0 bases, with 12 bases between the two germline ends. Germline V lookup: CDR1 MNHEY, CDR2 SVGEGT.

The chain uses TRBV7-9 and TRBJ2-1; D possibly corresponds to TRBD1 (5 bases). The CDR3 has 17 amino acids. In germline, CDR1 is SEHNR, CDR2 FQNEAQ (reference sequence). The V end was cut by 4 bases, the J end by 1 base, with 17 bases between. CDR3 sequence: CASSSSGRDGSYNEQFF. The CDR3 nucleotides read TGTGCCAGCAGCTCCTCGGGCAGGGATGGTTCCTACAATGAGCAGTTCTTC.

The chain joins TRBV5-6 to TRBJ1-3; D is unresolved. Germline V gene lookup returns CDR1 SGHDT and CDR2 YYEEEE. CDR3 length: 16 amino acids. The V end was cut by 0 bases, the J end by 0 bases, with 10 bases between. CDR3 sequence reads: CASSLAVLNSGNTIYF. The CDR3, as DNA: TGTGCCAGCAGCTTGGCAGTCCTTAACTCTGGAAACACCATATATTTT.

This chain links TRBV19 with TRBJ2-1, with 11 bases aligning to TRBD2. J gave up 7 bases and V 3 bases, and 8 bases lay outside the gene matches. Germline CDR1 is LNHDA and CDR2 is SQIVND (reference sequence). This CDR3 contains 16 residues. The CDR3 coding sequence is TGTGCCAGTAGTATTCTCACAACTAGCGGGAGAAATGAGCAGTTCTTC. Protein product: CASSILTTSGRNEQFF.

To note about this clone: Additional DNA sequences in this sample encode the identical CDR3. This chain joins TRBV11-3 and TRBJ1-1; TRBD1 might be the D (6 bases). The germline V gene has CDR1 SGHNT and CDR2 YENEEA. Between the trimmed V and J ends, which lost 1 base and 1 base, there was a span of 10 bases. This CDR3 has 15 residues. DNA for the CDR3: TGTGCCAGCAGCTTAGGAAGGGGGGGGAACACTGAAGCTTTCTTT. Translation: CASSLGRGGNTEAFF.

This rearrangement joins TRBV7-9 to TRBJ1-2; 7 nucleotides agree with TRBD1. The CDR3 runs to 12 residues. The J segment lost 7 bases and the V segment lost 3 bases, leaving 2 bases of the junction unmatched. Germline V CDR1 and CDR2: SEHNR, FQNEAQ (reference sequence). CDR3 loop: CASSFYRGGYTF. CDR3 sequence (DNA): TGTGCCAGCAGCTTCTACAGGGGTGGCTACACCTTC.

In nucleotides, the CDR3 is TGTGCCATCAGAGAAAGACAGGGGTCCGCAAAGGGAGCTTTCTTT. This sequence encodes CAIRERQGSAKGAFF. The chain is built from TRBV10-3 and TRBJ1-1; 8 bases agree with TRBD1. The CDR3 loop spans 15 amino acids. The V gene's germline CDR1 is ENHRY and CDR2 SYGVKD. V lost 6 bases to trimming and J lost 10 bases; unmatched junction nucleotides: 16.